These 32 T cell receptor beta chains were all obtained from the same sample, sequenced in a study of shared clonotypes between healthy human individuals. Naive CD8 cells comprised CD45RO-negative, CCR7-positively selected cells, excluding terminally differentiated effector memory CD45RA+ cells. Libraries were prepared by immunoSEQ multiplex PCR; TCRdb keeps only in-frame clonotypes and omits some of them. Among fewer than 1 million clones, roughly 96% were seen once, and the ten largest hold about 0.22%. Specimen: naive CD8+ T cells sorted from blood. The receptors here all came from a young man in good health.

V and J are TRBV7-6 and TRBJ2-5; 9 bases align to TRBD1. Germline trimming cut 2 bases from V and 5 bases from J; bases unmatched to any gene: 3. The CDR3 extends over 14 amino acids. Germline V lookup: CDR1 SGHVS, CDR2 FNYEAQ. In DNA, the CDR3 is TGTGCCAGCAGCTTAACAGGGGGCCCGGAGACCCAGTACTTC. Amino acids: CASSLTGGPETQYF.

The genes are TRBV9 and TRBJ2-3; 7 bases map to TRBD1. With 3 bases clipped from V and 2 bases from J, the junction kept 9 bases outside the gene matches. Germline loops: CDR1 SGDLS, CDR2 YYNGEE. The CDR3 spans 16 residues. The CDR3 DNA follows: TGTGCCAGCAGCGGACGGGACAGAATATACACAGATACGCAGTATTTT. As protein: CASSGRDRIYTDTQYF.

V gene TRBV27 combines with J gene TRBJ2-1, with TRBD2 matching 8 bases. With 0 bases clipped from V and 8 bases from J, the junction kept 9 bases outside the gene matches. The CDR3 sequence is 16 residues long. Germline loops: CDR1 MNHEY, CDR2 SMNVEV (reference sequence). The CDR3 spells CASSLSNVGRAHEQFF. The DNA of the CDR3 is TGTGCCAGCAGTTTATCGAATGTCGGGAGGGCCCATGAGCAGTTCTTC.

The chain employs TRBV7-9 and TRBJ2-7, with D perhaps matching TRBD2 (6 bases). Germline assignment: CDR1 SEHNR and CDR2 FQNEAQ (reference sequence). The CDR3 contains 14 residues. V was clipped by 5 bases and J by 2 bases, with 13 bases between them. Here the CDR3 DNA reads TGTGCCAGCAGCAACAGCGGGCCGCCCTACGAGCAGTACTTC. Translation gives CASSNSGPPYEQYF.

The chain has TRBV11-2 and TRBJ1-1, with 8 bases identical to TRBD1. Trimming removed 5 bases from V and 5 bases from J; junction bases left unmatched: 10. The CDR3 sequence is 15 residues long. Germline CDR1 SGHAT, CDR2 FQNNGV. The CDR3 sequence is CASSASGTGKTEAFF. CDR3 DNA sequence: TGTGCCAGCAGCGCATCCGGGACAGGAAAGACTGAAGCTTTCTTT.

This clone was seen a single time. The DNA of the CDR3 is TGTGCCAGCAGCCGCCCGGGCGGGGAGCTGTTTTTT. It is translated as CASSRPGGELFF. The V call is TRBV7-9, the J call TRBJ2-2; D call uncertain. The CDR3 runs to 12 residues. From germline, CDR1 is SEHNR and CDR2 FQNEAQ (reference sequence). V lost 5 bases and J lost 7, with 8 bases in between.

This chain links TRBV27 with TRBJ1-2; no definite D call. Trimming took off 8 bases at V and 0 bases at J, with 10 bases between the two ends. The CDR3 length is 13 residues. The V gene's germline CDR1 is MNHEY and CDR2 SMNVEV (reference sequence). The CDR3 nucleotides read TGTGCCAGCCGCCTGGGCTCTAACTATGGCTACACCTTC. It translates to CASRLGSNYGYTF.

This chain joins TRBV11-2 and TRBJ1-4; the D gene is possibly TRBD1 (5 bases). This CDR3 spans 15 amino acids. Deletions cut 1 base from V and 7 bases from J, with 13 bases between. Germline V gives CDR1 SGHAT, CDR2 FQNNGV. The CDR3 reads CASSLGGGRGEKLFF. CDR3 nucleotides: TGTGCCAGCAGCTTAGGAGGAGGGAGGGGTGAAAAACTGTTTTTT.

This chain connects TRBV9 to TRBJ1-5; TRBD1 might be the D (5 bases). The CDR3 loop spans 13 amino acids. V was cut by 0 bases and J by 7 bases, with 8 bases left in between. The germline gives CDR1 SGDLS, CDR2 YYNGEE. CDR3: CASSVGDLQPQHF. The DNA for the CDR3 is TGTGCCAGCAGCGTAGGGGACCTCCAGCCCCAGCATTTT.

The chain employs TRBV19 and TRBJ1-2; D gene unclear. This CDR3 comprises 13 residues. Germline assignment: CDR1 LNHDA and CDR2 SQIVND (reference sequence). V was shortened by 6 bases and J by 2 bases, with 10 bases between the two germline ends. Written as DNA, the CDR3 is TGTGCCAGTAGCCCCGGACTGAACTATGGCTACACCTTC. Translating gives CASSPGLNYGYTF.

The rearrangement joins TRBV5-1 to TRBJ2-1; 7 positions match TRBD1. V shed 4 bases and J 4 bases; nucleotides not matched to a gene: 14. CDR1 and CDR2 from the germline V gene are SGHRS and YFSETQ. The CDR3 is 17 amino acids. The CDR3 loop is CASSPAPRDRAYNEQFF. In DNA, the CDR3 is TGCGCCAGCAGCCCGGCCCCCCGGGACAGAGCTTACAATGAGCAGTTCTTC.

The V and J genes are TRBV5-6 and TRBJ1-2, with TRBD1 matching over 7 bases. The CDR3 spans 15 residues. V lost 5 bases and J lost 8; bases outside the gene matches: 15. Germline CDR1 SGHDT, CDR2 YYEEEE. The CDR3 DNA reads as TGTGCCAGCAGTTTGCGGGACAGAATTCCTATCGGCTACACCTTC. It specifies CASSLRDRIPIGYTF.

The J gene is TRBJ2-3, the V gene TRBV7-2; 7 nucleotides line up with TRBD2. V dropped 5 bases and J dropped 1; count of bases not matched to a gene: 6. This CDR3 comprises 15 residues. Per the germline V gene, CDR1 is SGHTA and CDR2 is FQGNSA. Written as DNA, the CDR3 is TGTGCCAGCAGCCAAATAGCGGGTGGCACAGATACGCAGTATTTT. It specifies CASSQIAGGTDTQYF. Together with reference TRBV7-2 and TRBJ2-3, the CDR3 gives the full variable domain: GAGVSQSPSNKVTEKGKDVELRCDPISGHTALYWYRQSLGQGLEFLIYFQGNSAPDKSGLPSDRFSAERTGGSVSTLTIQRTQQEDSAVYLCASSQIAGGTDTQYFGPGTRLTVL.

The chain is built from TRBV29-1 and TRBJ2-3; D remains ambiguous. The CDR3 is 15 residues long. With 6 bases removed from V and 5 bases from J, the gap between germline ends came to 21 bases. CDR1 is SQVTM, CDR2 ANQGSEA, per germline. The CDR3 DNA sequence: TGCAGCGTGCGACCGAACCCTCAAGGGTTAGATACGCAGTATTTT. Its protein is CSVRPNPQGLDTQYF.

This chain uses TRBV19 with TRBJ2-7; 7 bases agree with TRBD2. Losses at the gene ends were 3 bases for V and 5 bases for J; bases not matched to a gene: 7. This CDR3 region has 14 residues. Germline assignment: CDR1 LNHDA and CDR2 SQIVND (reference sequence). This chain's CDR3 is CASSMFSGLDEQYF. In DNA form, the CDR3 reads TGTGCCAGTAGTATGTTTAGCGGGCTAGACGAGCAGTACTTC. Full variable domain (outside the CDR3, taken from reference TRBV19 and TRBJ2-7): DGGITQSPKYLFRKEGQNVTLSCEQNLNHDAMYWYRQDPGQGLRLIYYSQIVNDFQKGDIAEGYSVSREKKESFPLTVTSAQKNPTAFYLCASSMFSGLDEQYFGPGTRLTVT.

V and J are TRBV10-1 and TRBJ2-4; 10 bases are a match to TRBD2. Germline V CDR1 and CDR2: WNHNN, SYGVQD (reference sequence). V was pared by 3 bases and J by 2 bases, with 7 bases of the junction left unmatched. There are 17 residues in the CDR3. The CDR3 DNA sequence: TGCGCCAGCAGTGACTCAGAGCGGGAGGGGACCAAAAACATTCAGTACTTC. It codes for CASSDSEREGTKNIQYF.

The chain recombines TRBV7-9 with TRBJ2-3, with TRBD2 matching over 11 bases. The junction had 5 bases not matched to a gene; V was cut back by 5 bases and J by 1 base. This CDR3 comprises 16 residues. The germline V gene has CDR1 SEHNR and CDR2 FQNEAQ (reference sequence). CDR3 amino acids: CASSTGTSGRTDTQYF. CDR3 nucleotides: TGTGCCAGCAGCACGGGGACTAGCGGACGCACAGATACGCAGTATTTT. The full variable domain, rest sourced from reference TRBV7-9 and TRBJ2-3, is DTGVSQNPRHKITKRGQNVTFRCDPISEHNRLYWYRQTLGQGPEFLTYFQNEAQLEKSRLLSDRFSAERPKGSFSTLEIQRTEQGDSAMYLCASSTGTSGRTDTQYFGPGTRLTVL.

The chain carries TRBV23-1 and TRBJ2-7, with D perhaps given as TRBD1 or TRBD2 (5 bases each). TRBV23-1 is recorded as an ORF, its role being uncertain. This CDR3 comprises 13 residues. Trimming pared 7 bases from V and 6 bases from J, leaving 16 bases between. This chain's CDR3 is CASNDRVRGEQYF. The CDR3 DNA sequence: TGCGCCAGCAACGACAGAGTCCGGGGCGAGCAGTACTTC.

The chain uses TRBV7-2 and TRBJ2-3, with D hard to call. Germline V lookup: CDR1 SGHTA, CDR2 FQGNSA. V lost 5 bases, J lost 4 bases, and 13 bases lay in between. The CDR3 consists of 14 residues. DNA of the CDR3: TGTGCCAGCAGCGCCGTAGGATCTGCAGATACGCAGTATTTT. Residues: CASSAVGSADTQYF.

The rearrangement links TRBV5-5 to TRBJ2-1; TRBD1 might be the D (6 bases). The CDR3 consists of 14 residues. The germline V gene has CDR1 SGHKS and CDR2 YYEKEE (reference sequence). Trimming took off 1 base at V and 5 bases at J, with 10 bases between the two ends. The CDR3 loop reads CASSLSRTDNEQFF. The CDR3 region has the DNA TGTGCCAGCAGCTTGTCCCGGACAGACAATGAGCAGTTCTTC. Drawing the rest from reference TRBV5-5 and TRBJ2-1, the complete variable domain is DAGVTQSPTHLIKTRGQQVTLRCSPISGHKSVSWYQQVLGQGPQFIFQYYEKEERGRGNFPDRFSARQFPNYSSELNVNALLLGDSALYLCASSLSRTDNEQFFGPGTRLTVL.

V and J are TRBV5-6 and TRBJ1-2; the D gene is possibly TRBD1 (5 bases). V lost 7 bases and J lost 8, with 21 bases in between. CDR1 and CDR2 from the germline V gene are SGHDT and YYEEEE. The CDR3 totals 14 residues. The CDR3 nucleotides read TGTGCCAGCCGGAGTTGGGGCTCCGCGGCCGGCTACACCTTC. Its protein is CASRSWGSAAGYTF. The variable domain in full, completed from reference TRBV5-6 and TRBJ1-2, reads DAGVTQSPTHLIKTRGQQVTLRCSPKSGHDTVSWYQQALGQGPQFIFQYYEEEERQRGNFPDRFSGHQFPNYSSELNVNALLLGDSALYLCASRSWGSAAGYTFGSGTRLTVV.

The V call is TRBV27, the J call TRBJ2-1; D gene unclear. Germline-derived CDR1 and CDR2 are MNHEY and SMNVEV (reference sequence). The CDR3 runs 10 residues. V dropped 8 bases and J dropped 5 bases, with 4 bases sitting between them. This chain's CDR3 is CASGNNEQFF. Written as DNA, the CDR3 is TGTGCCAGCGGCAACAATGAGCAGTTCTTC.

The rearrangement links TRBV4-3 to TRBJ2-1; TRBD1 aligns across 8 bases. Trimming removed 1 base from V and 0 bases from J; junction bases left unmatched: 2. Germline CDR1 LGHNA, CDR2 YSLEER. The CDR3 is 16 residues long. The CDR3 loop is CASSQATGDSYNEQFF. The CDR3 region has the DNA TGCGCCAGCAGCCAAGCGACAGGGGACTCCTACAATGAGCAGTTCTTC.

The rearrangement joins TRBV5-1 to TRBJ2-7; 10 bases map to TRBD2. This CDR3 comprises 16 residues. The V segment lost 3 bases and the J segment 4 bases; nucleotides outside the gene matches: 10. Germline CDR1 and CDR2: SGHRS and YFSETQ. CDR3 in amino acids: CASSWDLAGEGYEQYF. The CDR3 nucleotides are TGCGCCAGCAGCTGGGATCTAGCGGGAGAAGGGTACGAGCAGTACTTC.

The rearrangement uses TRBV25-1 and TRBJ1-4, with D unclear. Trimming shortened V by 4 bases and J by 2 bases, and 8 bases separated the two germline ends. Germline CDR1 reads MGHDK; CDR2 reads SYGVNS. This CDR3 spans 14 amino acids. In DNA, the CDR3 is TGTGCCAGCAGTGTAGGGCAGACTAATGAAAAACTGTTTTTT. It yields the protein CASSVGQTNEKLFF.

This chain uses TRBV19 with TRBJ2-1; TRBD2 matches at 14 bases. The germline V gene has CDR1 LNHDA and CDR2 SQIVND (reference sequence). The CDR3 totals 17 residues. V dropped 5 bases and J dropped 4; count of bases not matched to a gene: 7. The CDR3 nucleotides are TGTGCCAGTAGTTTGACTAGCGGGAGGGCCTCGTACAATGAGCAGTTCTTC. The encoded protein is CASSLTSGRASYNEQFF.

This chain joins TRBV7-9 and TRBJ2-7; D call uncertain. The CDR3 totals 13 residues. Trimming removed 5 bases at V and 7 bases at J, with 15 bases between. Germline V gives CDR1 SEHNR, CDR2 FQNEAQ (reference sequence). This CDR3 reads CASSLDTLEEQYF. Here the CDR3 DNA reads TGTGCCAGCAGCCTAGATACGCTGGAAGAGCAGTACTTC.

The chain has TRBV28 and TRBJ1-4; possibly TRBD1 for D (5 bases). CDR1 is MDHEN, CDR2 SYDVKM, per germline. The germline V and J ends were trimmed by 2 bases and 5 bases, with 15 bases remaining between them. The CDR3 is made up of 16 amino acids. This chain's CDR3 is CASSLTPGTENEKLFF. Written as DNA, the CDR3 is TGTGCCAGCAGTTTAACCCCCGGGACGGAGAATGAAAAACTGTTTTTT. Complete variable domain (other parts from reference TRBV28 and TRBJ1-4): DVKVTQSSRYLVKRTGEKVFLECVQDMDHENMFWYRQDPGLGLRLIYFSYDVKMKEKGDIPEGYSVSREKKERFSLILESASTNQTSMYLCASSLTPGTENEKLFFGSGTQLSVL.

The genes are TRBV7-9 and TRBJ2-7; TRBD1 or TRBD2 may be the D gene (7 bases each). Germline V CDR1 and CDR2: SEHNR, FQNEAQ (reference sequence). CDR3 length: 12 residues. As DNA, the CDR3 is TGTGCTACACAGGGGAGGGCCTACGAGCAGTACTTC. This sequence encodes CATQGRAYEQYF.

This chain uses TRBV4-1 with TRBJ1-1; D gene unclear. Per germline, CDR1 MGHRA and CDR2 YSYEKL. V lost 1 base, J lost 1 base, and 7 bases lay in between. CDR3 length: 14 amino acids. CDR3 loop: CASSQVTTNTEAFF. CDR3 bases: TGCGCCAGCAGCCAAGTGACAACGAACACTGAAGCTTTCTTT.

The rearrangement joins TRBV30 to TRBJ2-7; maybe TRBD2 (6 bases). There are 15 residues in the CDR3. Germline CDR1 is GTSNPN and CDR2 is SVGIG (reference sequence). V was pared by 5 bases and J by 0 bases, with 17 bases between. The CDR3 here is CAWPGKGGLSYEQYF. Written as DNA, the CDR3 is TGTGCCTGGCCCGGAAAGGGAGGTCTCTCCTACGAGCAGTACTTC.

The chain has TRBV27 and TRBJ2-1; TRBD1 aligns across 7 bases. With 4 bases clipped from V and 9 bases from J, the junction kept 9 bases outside the gene matches. CDR1 is MNHEY, CDR2 SMNVEV, per germline (reference sequence). The CDR3 is made up of 14 amino acids. The CDR3, as DNA: TGTGCCAGCAGTTGGGTACAGGGGATGGGTGAGCAGTTCTTC. This encodes CASSWVQGMGEQFF.